This T cell receptor (beta chain) was retrieved from a study of cytomegalovirus exposure and HLA in healthy donors. In the study overall: Later analysis reported that the approximately 120 validation repertoires shared the platform of the 600 to 750 first-cohort repertoires.

Germline V lookup: CDR1 SGHDT, CDR2 YYEEEE. J gave up 3 bases and V 4 bases, and 8 bases lay outside the gene matches. The CDR3 has 16 amino acids. Sequencing used immunoSEQ multiplex PCR; TCRdb keeps in-frame clones, though not all of them. The sample has about 160,000 clones, about 96% seen once. V usage is TRBV5-6 and J usage is TRBJ2-1, with 9 bases aligning to TRBD1. Sequencing was done on a sample of PBMCs. The TCR sequence derives from a woman under 30 in good health and CMV-seronegative. The CDR3 DNA follows: TGTGCCAGCAGCCCACAGACAGGGGGAAACTACAATGAGCAGTTCTTC. Translating it yields CASSPQTGGNYNEQFF. The whole variable domain, remainder taken from reference TRBV5-6 and TRBJ2-1, is DAGVTQSPTHLIKTRGQQVTLRCSPKSGHDTVSWYQQALGQGPQFIFQYYEEEERQRGNFPDRFSGHQFPNYSSELNVNALLLGDSALYLCASSPQTGGNYNEQFFGPGTRLTVL.